The 9 T cell receptor beta chains in this list originate from one sample, sequenced in a study of blood T cell repertoires in COVID-19. TCRdb's table, derived via immunoSEQ multiplex PCR, lists solely in-frame clones and lacks some. The sample consists of over 150,000 clones, roughly 86% of them appearing once. Sequenced input: peripheral blood. Source of these receptors: a man aged 50 or older with active or convalescent COVID-19.

The chain is built from TRBV14 and TRBJ1-3; TRBD1 aligns across 7 bases. Trimming took 3 bases from V and 4 from J; bases not matched to a gene: 6. CDR3 size: 15 residues. Per the germline V gene, CDR1 is SGHDN and CDR2 is FVKESK. CDR3 in amino acids: CASSQRQGSGNTIYF. CDR3 sequence (DNA): TGTGCCAGCAGCCAGAGACAGGGATCCGGAAACACCATATATTTT.

This chain links TRBV11-2 with TRBJ2-4; D perhaps matches TRBD2 (7 bases). V lost 10 bases, J lost 0 bases, and 19 bases lay in between. CDR3 length: 16 amino acids. Germline V gene lookup returns CDR1 SGHAT and CDR2 FQNNGV. The CDR3 here is CATSLGRGLAKNIQYF. For the CDR3, the DNA is TGTGCCACCTCCTTGGGGCGGGGGCTAGCCAAAAACATTCAGTACTTC.

This clone was counted only a few times. V gene TRBV2 combines with J gene TRBJ1-5, with TRBD1 as a possible D gene (5 bases). The V end lost 2 bases, the J end lost 8 bases, and 13 bases lay between the germline ends. The length of the CDR3 is 14 residues. Per the germline V gene, CDR1 is SNHLY and CDR2 is FYNNEI. In DNA form, the CDR3 reads TGTGCCAGCAGTGAACGGTCCTCGGGGGAGCCCCAGCATTTT. It translates to CASSERSSGEPQHF.

V gene TRBV19 combines with J gene TRBJ1-5, with 7 nucleotides matching TRBD1. V lost 3 bases and J lost 6; bases outside the gene matches: 11. CDR3 size: 16 residues. CDR1 LNHDA and CDR2 SQIVND come from the germline V gene (reference sequence). The DNA for the CDR3 is TGTGCCAGTAGTATGTTAGAGACAGGGATCGGTCAGCCCCAGCATTTT. Translating it yields CASSMLETGIGQPQHF.

V usage is TRBV7-2 and J usage is TRBJ2-2; TRBD1 might be the D (6 bases). Germline CDR1 SGHTA, CDR2 FQGNSA. This CDR3 is built from 14 residues. V lost 1 base and J lost 3, with 6 bases in between. DNA for the CDR3: TGTGCCAGCAGCTTAGGGACAGACACCGGGGAGCTGTTTTTT. Translation gives CASSLGTDTGELFF.

V usage is TRBV30 and J usage is TRBJ2-7; D remains ambiguous. The CDR3 runs 15 residues. The V end was cut by 0 bases, the J end by 5 bases, with 17 bases between. Germline CDR1 reads GTSNPN; CDR2 reads SVGIG (reference sequence). The CDR3 nucleotides read TGTGCCTGGAGTGTCAATCGTCTCGCGTTCAACGAGCAGTACTTC. Protein: CAWSVNRLAFNEQYF.

This clone has a single count. V is TRBV18 and J is TRBJ1-2, with 8 bases lining up with TRBD1. After removal of 5 bases from V and 4 bases from J, the junction contained 6 bases not matched to a gene. This CDR3 has 14 amino acids. In germline, CDR1 is KGHSH, CDR2 LQKENI. CDR3 nucleotide sequence: TGTGCCAGCTCAGCGACAGGGGCGCCCTATGGCTACACCTTC. It encodes CASSATGAPYGYTF.

This chain uses TRBV7-8 with TRBJ1-4; tentatively, D is TRBD1 (5 bases). Germline-derived CDR1 and CDR2 are SGHVS and FQNEAQ. Trimming removed 2 bases at V and 5 bases at J, with 18 bases between. CDR3 length: 17 amino acids. CDR3 region: CASSLSGAGDGNEKLFF. For the CDR3, the DNA is TGTGCCAGCAGCTTATCTGGGGCGGGGGATGGAAATGAAAAACTGTTTTTT.

This chain connects TRBV15 to TRBJ2-1; no clear D. Trimming took off 8 bases at V and 0 bases at J, with 11 bases between the two ends. The CDR3 is made up of 14 amino acids. Germline values: CDR1 LNHNV, CDR2 YYDKDF (reference sequence). CDR3 coding DNA: TGTGCCACCGGAGACTCGAACTCCTACAATGAGCAGTTCTTC. Amino acids: CATGDSNSYNEQFF.